The TCR beta chain described here comes from a study of blood T cells in healthy people across ages. Trimming left V 7 bases short and J 2 bases short, with 15 bases between. From germline, CDR1 is MNHEY and CDR2 SVGEGT. There are 14 residues in the CDR3. Primed by a sample-barcoded 5' primer and a J-beta primer mix, a second PCR proceeded for 7 to 11 cycles. TCRdb passed the 5' RACE reads through MiXCR, listing each CDR3 protein once. The sample gives hundreds of thousands of distinct CDR3 sequences, 25% of which show up once; 9% to 9.5% is in the top ten. This same sample was also taken into another study, of T cells of mothers and their children. As that study records: The study found slightly higher but non-significant overlap in related versus unrelated mother-child pairs.

The chain recombines TRBV6-2 or TRBV6-3 with TRBJ2-7; D remains ambiguous. The source material was blood. The TCR originated in a boy younger than 18 in good health. CDR3 nucleotides: TGTGCCAGCACGGCCCAGCTCCTGACCTACGAGCAGTACTTC. Protein product: CASTAQLLTYEQYF.